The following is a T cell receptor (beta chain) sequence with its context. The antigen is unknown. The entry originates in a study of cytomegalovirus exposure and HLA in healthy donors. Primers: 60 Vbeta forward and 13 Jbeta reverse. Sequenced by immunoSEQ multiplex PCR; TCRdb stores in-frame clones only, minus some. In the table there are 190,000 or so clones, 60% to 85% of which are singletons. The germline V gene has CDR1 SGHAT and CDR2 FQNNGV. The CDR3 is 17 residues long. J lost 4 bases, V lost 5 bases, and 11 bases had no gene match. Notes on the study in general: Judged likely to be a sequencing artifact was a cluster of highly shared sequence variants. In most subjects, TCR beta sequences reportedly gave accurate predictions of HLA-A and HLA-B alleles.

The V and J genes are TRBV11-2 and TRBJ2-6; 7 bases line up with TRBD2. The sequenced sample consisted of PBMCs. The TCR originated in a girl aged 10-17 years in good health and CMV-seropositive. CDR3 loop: CASSHLGEGPGANVLTF. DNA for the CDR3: TGTGCCAGCAGCCACCTCGGGGAGGGCCCCGGGGCCAACGTCCTGACTTTC.